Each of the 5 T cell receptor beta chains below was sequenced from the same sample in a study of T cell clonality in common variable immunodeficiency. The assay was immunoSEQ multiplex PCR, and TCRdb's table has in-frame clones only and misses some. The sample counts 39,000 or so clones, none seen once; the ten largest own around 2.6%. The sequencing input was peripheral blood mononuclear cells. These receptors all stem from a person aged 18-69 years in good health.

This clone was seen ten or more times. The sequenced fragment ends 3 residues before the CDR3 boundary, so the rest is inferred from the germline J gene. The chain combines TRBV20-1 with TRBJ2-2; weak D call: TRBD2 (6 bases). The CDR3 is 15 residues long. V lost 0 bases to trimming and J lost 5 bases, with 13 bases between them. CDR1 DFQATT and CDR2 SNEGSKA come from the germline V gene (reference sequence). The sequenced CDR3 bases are TGCAGTGCTAGAGATGGCGGGATTGGGACCGGGGAG. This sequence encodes CSARDGGIGTGE. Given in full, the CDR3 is CSARDGGIGTGELFF.

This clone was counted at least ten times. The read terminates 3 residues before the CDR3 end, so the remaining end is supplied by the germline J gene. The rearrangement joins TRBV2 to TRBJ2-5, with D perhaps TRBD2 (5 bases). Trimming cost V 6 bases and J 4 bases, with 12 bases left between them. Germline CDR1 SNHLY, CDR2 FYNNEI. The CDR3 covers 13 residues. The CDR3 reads CASRAPGGETQYF. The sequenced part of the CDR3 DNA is TGTGCCAGCAGGGCCCCAGGAGGAGAGACC.

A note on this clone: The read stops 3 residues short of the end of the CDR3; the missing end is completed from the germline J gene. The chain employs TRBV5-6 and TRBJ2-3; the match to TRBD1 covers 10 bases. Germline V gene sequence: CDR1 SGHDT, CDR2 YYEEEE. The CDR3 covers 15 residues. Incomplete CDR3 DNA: TGTGCCAGCAGCCCGACAGGGGGCGCCAAGGAGACG. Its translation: CASSPTGGAKET. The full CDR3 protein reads CASSPTGGAKETQYF. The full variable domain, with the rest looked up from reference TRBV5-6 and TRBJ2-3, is DAGVTQSPTHLIKTRGQQVTLRCSPKSGHDTVSWYQQALGQGPQFIFQYYEEEERQRGNFPDRFSGHQFPNYSSELNVNALLLGDSALYLCASSPTGGAKETQYFGPGTRLTVL.

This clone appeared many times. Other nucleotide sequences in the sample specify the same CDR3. The sequenced CDR3 bases are TGTGCCAGCAGCTTATTAGGGCCCTCTGGAAACACC. Protein sequence: CASSLLGPSGNT. The entire CDR3 protein reads CASSLLGPSGNTIYF. The chain uses TRBV7-2 and TRBJ1-3; the D is unclear. Read sequence stops 3 residues before the CDR3 end, and the germline J gene provides the missing end. CDR1 is SGHTA, CDR2 FQGNSA, per germline. V was clipped by 2 bases and J by 0 bases, with 8 bases between them. This CDR3 region has 15 residues.

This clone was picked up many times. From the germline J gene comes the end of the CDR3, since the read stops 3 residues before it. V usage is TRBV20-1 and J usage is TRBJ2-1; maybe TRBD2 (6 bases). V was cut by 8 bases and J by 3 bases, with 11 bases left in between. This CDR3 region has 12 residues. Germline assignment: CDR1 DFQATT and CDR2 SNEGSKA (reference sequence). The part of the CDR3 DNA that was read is TGCAGTCCCGGAGGGCGCTACAATGAG. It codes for CSPGGRYNE. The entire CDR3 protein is CSPGGRYNEQFF.